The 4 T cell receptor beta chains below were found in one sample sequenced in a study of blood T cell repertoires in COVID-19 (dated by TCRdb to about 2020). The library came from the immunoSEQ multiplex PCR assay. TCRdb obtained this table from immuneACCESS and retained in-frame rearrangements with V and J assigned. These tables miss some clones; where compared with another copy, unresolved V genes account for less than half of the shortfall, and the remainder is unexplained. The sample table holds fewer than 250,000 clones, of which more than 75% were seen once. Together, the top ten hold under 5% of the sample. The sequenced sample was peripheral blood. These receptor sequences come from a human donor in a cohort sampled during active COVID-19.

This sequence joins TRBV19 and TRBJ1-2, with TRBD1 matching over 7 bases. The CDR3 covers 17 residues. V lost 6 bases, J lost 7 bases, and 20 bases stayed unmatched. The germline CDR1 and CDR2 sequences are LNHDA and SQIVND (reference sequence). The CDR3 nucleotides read TGTGCCAGTAGCCCCGATCAACAGGGGAAGGGGACTTCTGGCTACACCTTC. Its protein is CASSPDQQGKGTSGYTF.

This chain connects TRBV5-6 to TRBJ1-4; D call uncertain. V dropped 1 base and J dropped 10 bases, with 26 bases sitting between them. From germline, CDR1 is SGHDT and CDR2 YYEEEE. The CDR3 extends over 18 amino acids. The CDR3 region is CASSLCLSGSGKSGKLFF. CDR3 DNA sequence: TGTGCCAGCAGCTTGTGTCTCAGCGGGTCGGGCAAATCGGGAAAACTGTTTTTT.

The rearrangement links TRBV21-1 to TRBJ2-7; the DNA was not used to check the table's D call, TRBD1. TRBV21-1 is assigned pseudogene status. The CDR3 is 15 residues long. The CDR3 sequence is CASSPPGTRSNEQYF. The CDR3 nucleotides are TGTGCCAGCAGCCCTCCCGGGACACGGTCTAATGAGCAGTACTTC.

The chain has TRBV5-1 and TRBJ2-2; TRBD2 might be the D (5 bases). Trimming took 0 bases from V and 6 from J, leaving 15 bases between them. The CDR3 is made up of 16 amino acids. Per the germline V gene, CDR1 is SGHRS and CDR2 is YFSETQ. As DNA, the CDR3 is TGCGCCAGCAGCTTGGGGGTCGAGGGATGGGCCGGGGAGCTGTTTTTT. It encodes CASSLGVEGWAGELFF.